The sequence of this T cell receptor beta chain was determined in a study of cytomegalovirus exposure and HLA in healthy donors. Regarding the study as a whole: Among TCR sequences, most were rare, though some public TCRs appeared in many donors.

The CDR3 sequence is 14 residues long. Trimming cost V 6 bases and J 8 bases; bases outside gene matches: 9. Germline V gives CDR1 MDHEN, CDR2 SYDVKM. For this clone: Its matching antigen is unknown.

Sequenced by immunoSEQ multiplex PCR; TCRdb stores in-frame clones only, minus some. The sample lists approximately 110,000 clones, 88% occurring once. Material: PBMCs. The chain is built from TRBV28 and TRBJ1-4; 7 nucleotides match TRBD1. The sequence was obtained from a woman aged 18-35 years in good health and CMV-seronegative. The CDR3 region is CASRPQGLGEKLFF. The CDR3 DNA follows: TGTGCCAGCAGGCCACAGGGGCTTGGGGAAAAACTGTTTTTT. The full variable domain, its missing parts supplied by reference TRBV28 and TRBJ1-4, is DVKVTQSSRYLVKRTGEKVFLECVQDMDHENMFWYRQDPGLGLRLIYFSYDVKMKEKGDIPEGYSVSREKKERFSLILESASTNQTSMYLCASRPQGLGEKLFFGSGTQLSVL.